These T cell receptor beta chains were read from a single sample in a study of cytomegalovirus exposure and HLA in healthy donors. Data came from immunoSEQ multiplex PCR; TCRdb stores just in-frame clones and leaves some out. Here the sample table reports around 97,000 clones. Sequencing was performed on PBMCs. The source is a man aged 40-49 years in good health and CMV-seronegative. CDR3s include the opening cysteine and the closing phenylalanine or tryptophan. D genes are given only for firm matches.

TRBD2	TRBV30	TRBJ2-3	CAWRLAGGVDTQYF	TGTGCCTGGAGACTAGCGGGAGGAGTCGATACGCAGTATTTT
NA	TRBV7-9	TRBJ1-2	CASSILGGDYGYTF	TGTGCCAGCAGTATTCTGGGAGGGGACTATGGCTACACCTTC
TRBD2	TRBV11-2	TRBJ2-3	CASSLRTSGGARDTQYF	TGTGCCAGCAGTCTTAGGACTAGCGGGGGGGCAAGGGATACGCAGTATTTT
NA	TRBV28	TRBJ1-5	CASSLNGPQGSQPQHF	TGTGCCAGCAGTTTAAATGGGCCCCAGGGAAGTCAGCCCCAGCATTTT
TRBD2	TRBV7-2	TRBJ2-5	CASSLVGLAGETQYF	TGTGCCAGCAGCTTAGTAGGACTAGCGGGCGAGACCCAGTACTTC
TRBD1	TRBV18	TRBJ2-7	CASSRDRQGAEQYF	TGTGCCAGCTCACGTGATCGACAGGGCGCCGAGCAGTACTTC
NA	TRBV5-1	TRBJ2-1	CASSWSLGGRDEQFF	TGCGCCAGCAGCTGGTCCCTAGGGGGTAGAGATGAGCAGTTCTTC
NA	TRBV19	TRBJ2-7	CARNRKAYEQYF	TGTGCCCGAAACAGGAAAGCCTACGAGCAGTACTTC
TRBD1	TRBV6-5	TRBJ2-7	CASRRGQGLPHEQYF	TGTGCCAGCAGGCGAGGACAGGGGCTTCCCCACGAGCAGTACTTC
NA	TRBV10-1	TRBJ1-2	CASRVVEDGYTF	TGCGCCAGCAGGGTTGTTGAGGATGGCTACACCTTC
NA	TRBV18	TRBJ2-2	CASSERQPATGELFF	TGTGCCAGCTCAGAACGACAGCCTGCCACCGGGGAGCTGTTTTTT
TRBD1	TRBV2	TRBJ2-7	CASRPSGTGLGEQYF	TGTGCCAGCAGGCCCTCCGGGACAGGGTTAGGCGAGCAGTACTTC
NA	TRBV5-4	TRBJ1-5	CASSHDSNPNQPQHF	TGTGCCAGCAGCCACGACAGTAACCCCAATCAGCCCCAGCATTTT
TRBD2	TRBV6-5	TRBJ2-1	CASSLAGEGNEQFF	TGTGCCAGCAGCTTAGCGGGAGAGGGCAATGAGCAGTTCTTC
TRBD1	TRBV29-1	TRBJ2-7	CSVEGTGETYEQYF	TGCAGCGTAGAAGGGACAGGGGAAACCTACGAGCAGTACTTC
NA	TRBV7-9	TRBJ1-1	CAVFQGTEAFF	TGTGCCGTATTCCAGGGTACGGAAGCTTTCTTT
TRBD2	TRBV2	TRBJ2-7	CASSLASGRRSYEQYF	TGTGCCAGCAGCCTTGCTAGCGGGAGACGCTCCTACGAGCAGTACTTC
TRBD1	TRBV5-1	TRBJ2-7	CASSSFHPTGTGNYEQYF	TGCGCCAGCAGCTCCTTTCACCCCACCGGGACAGGGAACTACGAGCAGTACTTC
TRBD2	TRBV5-5	TRBJ2-1	CASSLDGPAGAGNEQFF	TGTGCCAGCAGCTTGGATGGGCCAGCGGGAGCCGGGAATGAGCAGTTCTTC
NA	TRBV19	TRBJ1-1	CASSYYGPAGTEAFF	TGTGCCAGTAGTTATTATGGCCCTGCTGGCACTGAAGCTTTCTTT
TRBD1	TRBV19	TRBJ2-1	CASSKGGQAYNEQFF	TGTGCCAGTAGTAAGGGGGGACAGGCTTACAATGAGCAGTTCTTC
TRBD2	TRBV7-9	TRBJ2-1	CASNSGGSYNEQFF	TGTGCCAGCAACTCGGGGGGATCCTACAATGAGCAGTTCTTC
TRBD1	TRBV25-1	TRBJ1-1	CASSETGGTEAFF	TGTGCCAGCAGTGAGACAGGGGGCACTGAAGCTTTCTTT
NA	TRBV5-1	TRBJ1-3	CASSLATSGFGNTIYF	TGCGCCAGCAGCTTGGCCACTTCGGGTTTTGGAAACACCATATATTTT
TRBD1	TRBV11-2	TRBJ1-5	CASSLGRGTGVRQPQHF	TGTGCCAGCAGCTTGGGAAGGGGGACAGGGGTTCGTCAGCCCCAGCATTTT
TRBD1	TRBV6-5	TRBJ2-7	CASSQQGSHEQYF	TGTGCCAGCAGTCAACAGGGGTCGCACGAGCAGTACTTC
TRBD1	TRBV7-2	TRBJ2-5	CASSLTGGTETQYF	TGTGCCAGCAGCCTTACAGGGGGCACTGAGACCCAGTACTTC
TRBD1	TRBV4-3	TRBJ2-5	CASSQRTGAGETQYF	TGCGCCAGCAGCCAACGGACAGGAGCCGGAGAGACCCAGTACTTC
TRBD1	TRBV19	TRBJ1-5	CASTSSPGTGKIVREPQHF	TGTGCCAGTACCTCATCACCTGGGACAGGGAAAATCGTGCGTGAGCCCCAGCATTTT
NA	TRBV5-1	TRBJ1-3	CASSRNSDSSGNTIYF	TGCGCCAGCAGCCGGAACTCGGACAGCTCTGGAAACACCATATATTTT
NA	TRBV7-9	TRBJ2-1	CASSPMATRGNYNEQFF	TGTGCCAGCAGCCCCATGGCGACGCGGGGCAACTACAATGAGCAGTTCTTC
NA	TRBV20-1	TRBJ2-3	CSALVDTQYF	TGCAGTGCCTTAGTAGATACGCAGTATTTT
TRBD2	TRBV10-1	TRBJ2-7	CASSDAPGGTYEQYF	TGCGCCAGCAGTGACGCTCCGGGAGGAACCTACGAGCAGTACTTC
NA	TRBV4-3	TRBJ1-4	CASSQDGPGVSSNEKLFF	TGCGCCAGCAGCCAAGATGGGCCAGGGGTCAGCTCAAATGAAAAACTGTTTTTT
TRBD1	TRBV7-2	TRBJ1-1	CASSPIWTGTEAFF	TGTGCCAGCAGTCCCATTTGGACAGGGACTGAAGCTTTCTTT
NA	TRBV7-2	TRBJ1-3	CASSLEVSSGNTIYF	TGTGCCAGCAGCTTAGAAGTCAGCTCTGGAAACACCATATATTTT
NA	TRBV5-1	TRBJ1-6	CASSLGQGSNSPLHF	TGCGCCAGCAGCTTGGGGCAGGGAAGTAATTCACCCCTCCACTTT
TRBD1	TRBV5-1	TRBJ1-5	CASSLPPGKQGKGSSNQPQHF	TGCGCCAGCAGCTTGCCCCCGGGTAAACAGGGGAAGGGGTCGAGCAATCAGCCCCAGCATTTT
TRBD1	TRBV5-5	TRBJ1-5	CASSIDDRDLNQPQHF	TGTGCCAGCAGCATAGACGACAGGGACCTTAATCAGCCCCAGCATTTT
TRBD1	TRBV5-1	TRBJ2-5	CASSLGGQFGGETQYF	TGCGCCAGCAGCTTGGGGGGACAGTTCGGTGGAGAGACCCAGTACTTC
TRBD2	TRBV5-4	TRBJ2-1	CASSFRTSGSYNEQFF	TGTGCCAGCAGCTTTCGGACTAGCGGGAGTTACAATGAGCAGTTCTTC
NA	TRBV5-1	TRBJ2-1	CASSVGGLYNEQFF	TGCGCCAGCAGCGTGGGCGGGCTCTACAATGAGCAGTTCTTC
TRBD2	TRBV9	TRBJ2-5	CASSVVGLAQETQYF	TGTGCCAGCAGCGTAGTAGGACTAGCACAAGAGACCCAGTACTTC
TRBD1	TRBV7-9	TRBJ2-7	CASSSEDRASYEQYF	TGTGCCAGCAGCTCGGAGGACAGGGCGTCCTACGAGCAGTACTTC
TRBD1	TRBV9	TRBJ1-1	CASSVTPLTGVNTEAFF	TGTGCCAGCAGCGTAACACCACTGACAGGGGTGAACACTGAAGCTTTCTTT